What follows are 9 T cell receptor beta chains derived from one specimen sequenced in a study of T cell responses to AZD1222 COVID-19 vaccine. Profiled with immunoSEQ multiplex PCR; TCRdb holds only in-frame clones, not every one. The table has over 90,000 clones, 91% seen once. The sample was peripheral blood, taken on day 0 of AZD1222 vaccination. These receptors were taken from an adult in good health.

The chain is built from TRBV10-2 and TRBJ2-7; 7 bases are a match to TRBD2. The CDR3 loop spans 12 amino acids. In germline, CDR1 is WSHSY, CDR2 SAAADI. Losses at the gene ends were 6 bases for V and 7 bases for J; bases not matched to a gene: 6. The CDR3 DNA reads as TGCGCCAGCAGGGGATCAGCGGGAGAGCAGTACTTC. Its protein is CASRGSAGEQYF.

J is TRBJ2-7 and V is TRBV7-6; 10 bases fit TRBD2. The V segment lost 7 bases and the J segment 4 bases; nucleotides outside the gene matches: 13. CDR3 length equals 16 residues. Germline V CDR1 and CDR2: SGHVS, FNYEAQ. In DNA, the CDR3 is TGTGCCAGCACCCAGGTGGCTAGCGGGAGAGGGTACGAGCAGTACTTC. Its translation is CASTQVASGRGYEQYF.

This CDR3 reads CASSEPGTGKQYF. CDR3 DNA sequence: TGCGCCAGCAGCGAACCCGGGACAGGGAAACAGTACTTC. The chain couples TRBV10-1 to TRBJ2-7, with TRBD1 identical over 9 bases. The V segment lost 6 bases and the J segment 10 bases; nucleotides outside the gene matches: 10. The CDR3 length is 13 residues. The V gene's germline CDR1 is WNHNN and CDR2 SYGVQD (reference sequence).

J is TRBJ1-2 and V is TRBV5-4, with 8 positions matching TRBD1. In germline, CDR1 is SGHNT, CDR2 YYREEE (reference sequence). V trimming: 1 base; J trimming: 7 bases; junction bases outside the gene matches: 9. There are 15 residues in the CDR3. CDR3 nucleotide sequence: TGTGCCAGCAGCTTGAACACAGGGGGAAAGAGTGGCTACACCTTC. This codes for CASSLNTGGKSGYTF.

This clone came up once. The V gene is TRBV28, the J gene TRBJ1-2; D possibly corresponds to TRBD1 (6 bases). The V end lost 2 bases, the J end lost 4 bases, and 14 bases lay between the germline ends. Germline values: CDR1 MDHEN, CDR2 SYDVKM. The CDR3 runs to 15 residues. CDR3 bases: TGTGCCAGCAGTTTAGGGCAACGAGGGGGCTATGGCTACACCTTC. As protein: CASSLGQRGGYGYTF.

The chain joins TRBV9 to TRBJ1-4; a weak D match, TRBD1 (5 bases). CDR1 SGDLS and CDR2 YYNGEE come from the germline V gene. V gave up 3 bases and J gave up 4 bases, with 10 bases separating them. The CDR3 is made up of 14 amino acids. The CDR3 nucleotides are TGTGCCAGCAGCGGATTAGGGGTTAATGAAAAACTGTTTTTT. Its translation: CASSGLGVNEKLFF. Based on the CDR3 plus reference TRBV9 and TRBJ1-4, the full variable domain is DSGVTQTPKHLITATGQRVTLRCSPRSGDLSVYWYQQSLDQGLQFLIQYYNGEERAKGNILERFSAQQFPDLHSELNLSSLELGDSALYFCASSGLGVNEKLFFGSGTQLSVL.

This sequence joins TRBV2 and TRBJ2-1; TRBD2 matches 12 bases. Trimming took 11 bases from V and 5 from J; bases not matched to a gene: 7. CDR3 size: 14 residues. CDR1 and CDR2 from the germline V gene are SNHLY and FYNNEI. The CDR3 here is CAGMTSGSHNEQFF. Written as DNA, the CDR3 is TGTGCCGGGATGACTAGCGGGAGCCACAATGAGCAGTTCTTC.

The V gene is TRBV7-9, the J gene TRBJ1-5; a possible D gene is TRBD1 (6 bases). The V gene's germline CDR1 is SEHNR and CDR2 FQNEAQ (reference sequence). The CDR3 contains 13 residues. Deletions cut 1 base from V and 6 bases from J, with 7 bases between. The CDR3 reads CASSLEGGQPQHF. The CDR3 DNA is TGTGCCAGCAGCTTAGAGGGGGGTCAGCCCCAGCATTTT. Drawing the rest from reference TRBV7-9 and TRBJ1-5, the complete variable domain is DTGVSQNPRHKITKRGQNVTFRCDPISEHNRLYWYRQTLGQGPEFLTYFQNEAQLEKSRLLSDRFSAERPKGSFSTLEIQRTEQGDSAMYLCASSLEGGQPQHFGDGTRLSIL.

The chain employs TRBV11-2 and TRBJ1-1; the D gene is possibly TRBD1 (5 bases). This CDR3 is built from 13 residues. V was trimmed by 3 bases and J by 1 base, leaving 6 bases between them. Germline CDR1 SGHAT, CDR2 FQNNGV. Here the CDR3 DNA reads TGTGCCAGCAGCTTTGGGGCGAACACTGAAGCTTTCTTT. It codes for CASSFGANTEAFF.